A single sample is the source of the 16 T cell receptor beta chains below, sequenced in a study of T cell responses to AZD1222 COVID-19 vaccine. Clones were read by immunoSEQ multiplex PCR, and TCRdb kept only the in-frame ones, dropping some. The table has 70,000 to 95,000 clones, about 90% seen once. Sequenced material: peripheral blood, taken 28 days after the second AZD1222 dose. These receptors originate from an adult who received the AZD1222 COVID-19 vaccine.

The chain links TRBV18 to TRBJ2-2; D unresolved. The CDR3 totals 13 residues. CDR1 and CDR2 (germline): KGHSH, LQKENI. V was cut by 2 bases and J by 7 bases, with 8 bases left in between. CDR3 region: CASSPGLHGELFF. The DNA for the CDR3 is TGTGCCAGCTCACCAGGGCTTCACGGGGAGCTGTTTTTT.

This clone was found once. The J gene is TRBJ2-2, the V gene TRBV6-5, with D perhaps matching TRBD1 (5 bases). This CDR3 has 12 amino acids. Trimming shortened V by 4 bases and J by 7 bases, and 7 bases separated the two germline ends. Germline CDR1 MNHEY, CDR2 SVGAGI. The CDR3 reads CASSLQGGELFF. The CDR3 DNA reads as TGTGCCAGCAGTTTGCAGGGCGGGGAGCTGTTTTTT.

V gene TRBV11-2 combines with J gene TRBJ1-2; weak D call: TRBD1 (5 bases). The V gene lost 4 bases and the J gene lost 0 bases, with 12 bases spanning the gap. Germline V gives CDR1 SGHAT, CDR2 FQNNGV. The CDR3 is 15 amino acids. DNA for the CDR3: TGTGCCAGCAGCTCCGGACACCAAGCTAACTATGGCTACACCTTC. Encoded protein: CASSSGHQANYGYTF.

This rearrangement joins TRBV7-6 to TRBJ1-3, with D hard to call. CDR1 is SGHVS, CDR2 FNYEAQ, per germline. The CDR3 is 15 residues long. The germline V and J ends were trimmed by 5 bases and 2 bases, with 13 bases remaining between them. The CDR3 loop is CASSPRKVPGNTIYF. The CDR3 DNA sequence: TGTGCCAGCAGCCCCAGGAAGGTGCCTGGAAACACCATATATTTT.

The chain recombines TRBV14 with TRBJ2-1; D uncertain. Per the germline V gene, CDR1 is SGHDN and CDR2 is FVKESK. There are 13 residues in the CDR3. V was cut by 0 bases and J by 10 bases, with 10 bases left in between. Here the CDR3 DNA reads TGTGCCAGCAGCCAAGATTGGCTGGCAGAGCAGTTCTTC. Translating gives CASSQDWLAEQFF. Looking up the rest from reference TRBV14 and TRBJ2-1 gives the full variable domain: EAGVTQFPSHSVIEKGQTVTLRCDPISGHDNLYWYRRVMGKEIKFLLHFVKESKQDESGMPNNRFLAERTGGTYSTLKVQPAELEDSGVYFCASSQDWLAEQFFGPGTRLTVL.

Remarks on this clone: An end of the junction does not agree with germline; a read error may underlie this. J is TRBJ1-1 and V is TRBV2; 7 bases line up with TRBD1. The length of the CDR3 is 11 residues. The germline V gene has CDR1 SNHLY and CDR2 FYNNEI. The CDR3 spells CKGTANTEAFF. The DNA of the CDR3 is TGCAAGGGGACAGCAAACACTGAAGCTTTCTTT.

The rearrangement joins TRBV9 to TRBJ1-2; TRBD1 is a possible D gene (5 bases). The CDR3 is 14 residues long. Germline V gene data show CDR1 as SGDLS and CDR2 as YYNGEE. V was cut by 4 bases and J by 8 bases, with 18 bases left in between. CDR3 sequence (DNA): TGTGCCAGCAGCTTCACCCCGGACATCCAGGGCTACACCTTC. Translating it yields CASSFTPDIQGYTF.

The chain links TRBV9 to TRBJ2-1; 7 bases fit TRBD2. V lost 2 bases, J lost 0 bases, and 2 bases stayed unmatched. From germline, CDR1 is SGDLS and CDR2 YYNGEE. This CDR3 has 15 amino acids. DNA of the CDR3: TGTGCCAGCAGCGTGACTAGCACCTCCTACAATGAGCAGTTCTTC. Translation gives CASSVTSTSYNEQFF.

This chain links TRBV7-9 with TRBJ1-6; a weak D match, TRBD1 (5 bases). Per germline, CDR1 SEHNR and CDR2 FQNEAQ (reference sequence). With 10 bases removed from V and 0 bases from J, the gap between germline ends came to 16 bases. The CDR3 spans 16 residues. The CDR3 coding sequence is TGTGCCACCTCGGGAGAGGGGTCCTCCTATAATTCACCCCTCCACTTT. Translated, it gives CATSGEGSSYNSPLHF.

The V call is TRBV6-2 or TRBV6-3, the J call TRBJ2-7; D is possibly TRBD1 (6 bases). This CDR3 has 15 amino acids. Between the trimmed V and J ends, which lost 6 bases and 4 bases, there was a span of 19 bases. Germline V gene sequence: CDR1 MNHEY, CDR2 SVGEGT. The DNA of the CDR3 is TGTGCCAGCAGCGCACGAACTACAGGGTATTACGAGCAGTACTTC. It codes for CASSARTTGYYEQYF.

The V and J genes are TRBV19 and TRBJ1-1; the D is unclear. The V end lost 3 bases, the J end lost 8 bases, and 10 bases lay between the germline ends. Germline V gene sequence: CDR1 LNHDA, CDR2 SQIVND (reference sequence). The CDR3 sequence is 12 residues long. The CDR3 spells CASSIFRGEAFF. The CDR3 bases are TGTGCCAGTAGTATTTTCCGGGGAGAAGCTTTCTTT. The full variable domain, completed using reference TRBV19 and TRBJ1-1, is DGGITQSPKYLFRKEGQNVTLSCEQNLNHDAMYWYRQDPGQGLRLIYYSQIVNDFQKGDIAEGYSVSREKKESFPLTVTSAQKNPTAFYLCASSIFRGEAFFGQGTRLTVV.

The genes are TRBV5-1 and TRBJ1-4; possibly TRBD1 for D (5 bases). Looked up from germline, CDR1 is SGHRS and CDR2 is YFSETQ. The V and J ends lost 0 bases and 7 bases respectively, with 13 bases between them. CDR3 length: 15 amino acids. In nucleotides, the CDR3 is TGCGCCAGCAGCTTGGCCGGGCAGGGCAGTGAAAAACTGTTTTTT. Encoded protein: CASSLAGQGSEKLFF.

On this clone itself: The junction departs from the called germline gene at one end, perhaps through a read error. This chain joins TRBV6-5 and TRBJ1-3; D unresolved. Germline-derived CDR1 and CDR2 are MNHEY and SVGAGI. The CDR3 is 14 residues long. The CDR3 nucleotides read TGTGCCACCAGTTGGCGGGGTTATGGAAACACCATATATTTT. It codes for CATSWRGYGNTIYF.

Remarks on this clone: This same CDR3 is encoded by further DNA sequences in the sample. This rearrangement joins TRBV5-4 to TRBJ2-5; D remains unclear. The CDR3 spans 11 residues. Trimming removed 0 bases from V and 3 bases from J, with 0 bases in between. Germline values: CDR1 SGHNT, CDR2 YYREEE (reference sequence). CDR3 sequence: CASSLEETQYF. CDR3 DNA sequence: TGTGCCAGCAGCTTGGAAGAGACCCAGTACTTC. Combining the CDR3 with reference TRBV5-4 and TRBJ2-5 gives the whole variable domain ETGVTQSPTHLIKTRGQQVTLRCSSQSGHNTVSWYQQALGQGPQFIFQYYREEENGRGNFPPRFSGLQFPNYSSELNVNALELDDSALYLCASSLEETQYFGPGTRLLVL.

This rearrangement joins TRBV28 to TRBJ1-2; D gene unclear. The CDR3 extends over 14 amino acids. CDR1 and CDR2 (germline): MDHEN, SYDVKM. The ends were cut back, 3 bases at V and 0 bases at J, with 8 bases in the middle. This chain's CDR3 is CASSLAGANYGYTF. CDR3 DNA sequence: TGTGCCAGCAGTTTGGCAGGAGCTAACTATGGCTACACCTTC.

This rearrangement joins TRBV3-1 (or the pseudogene TRBV3-2) to TRBJ2-5, with D possibly called TRBD1 or TRBD2 (5 bases each). Germline loops: CDR1 LGHDT, CDR2 YNNKEL (reference sequence). The CDR3 covers 16 residues. Trimming removed 0 bases at V and 1 base at J, with 12 bases between. CDR3 loop: CASSQDIGTSQETQYF. Here the CDR3 DNA reads TGTGCCAGCAGCCAAGATATTGGGACCAGCCAAGAGACCCAGTACTTC.